The subject of this entry is one TCR beta chain. Original processing notes: Amplification from reference gene primers served as the basis for estimated nucleated cell counts. Sequencing used immunoSEQ multiplex PCR; TCRdb keeps in-frame clones, though not all of them. V and J calls and clone size are those listed in that table; D and trimming were worked out from the DNA. This table has roughly 59,000 clones, over 75% appearing once. This record belongs to a study of blood T cell repertoires in COVID-19. Study context: Acute-phase and convalescent COVID-19 samples originated in the United States, Italy and Spain. The analysed material was cDNA or gDNA that came from T cells, B-cell-depleted T cells, or PBMCs.

The receptor's source is an elderly woman with acute or convalescent COVID-19. Sample: peripheral blood.

CDR3 region: CASSPLAGGYNEQFF. In DNA, the CDR3 is TGTGCCAGCAGCCCCCTGGCGGGGGGGTACAATGAGCAGTTCTTC. V is TRBV11-2 and J is TRBJ2-1; 9 bases agree with TRBD2. The CDR3 covers 15 residues. The germline V gene has CDR1 SGHAT and CDR2 FQNNGV. V lost 5 bases and J lost 4; bases outside the gene matches: 6. The variable domain in full, with the rest retrieved from reference TRBV11-2 and TRBJ2-1, is EAGVAQSPRYKIIEKRQSVAFWCNPISGHATLYWYQQILGQGPKLLIQFQNNGVVDDSQLPKDRFSAERLKGVDSTLKIQPAKLEDSAVYLCASSPLAGGYNEQFFGPGTRLTVL.